A single sample is the source of the 7 T cell receptor beta chains below, sequenced in a study of blood T cell repertoires in COVID-19. Sequencing used immunoSEQ multiplex PCR; TCRdb keeps in-frame clones, though not all of them. The table includes 150,000 to 200,000 clones, over 70% detected once. The material sequenced was PBMCs or T cells enriched from blood (not recorded which). Receptor source: a man between 65 and 79 years old who had been exposed to COVID-19.

The chain employs TRBV11-3 and TRBJ2-1; 9 bases agree with TRBD2. J was trimmed by 6 bases and V by 2 bases; bases with no gene match: 11. The germline CDR1 and CDR2 sequences are SGHNT and YENEEA. The CDR3 runs 17 residues. DNA for the CDR3: TGTGCCAGCAGCTTATCCATAACTAGCGGGTCATTCAATGAGCAGTTCTTC. Translating it yields CASSLSITSGSFNEQFF.

This rearrangement joins TRBV24-1 to TRBJ2-1; 8 bases fit TRBD2. V lost 4 bases, J lost 7 bases, and 5 bases stayed unmatched. The CDR3 loop spans 14 amino acids. CDR1 is KGHDR and CDR2 is SFDVKD in the germline V gene. The chain's CDR3 is CATSEPGLGNEQFF. CDR3 bases: TGTGCCACCAGTGAACCGGGACTAGGAAATGAGCAGTTCTTC.

This clone occurred once. This rearrangement joins TRBV5-1 to TRBJ2-7; 7 bases fit TRBD2. This CDR3 region has 15 residues. Trimming at V came to 7 bases and at J to 1 base, leaving 11 bases not matched to a gene. The germline V gene has CDR1 SGHRS and CDR2 YFSETQ. The chain's CDR3 is CASWAGGGISYEQYF. The CDR3 coding sequence is TGCGCCAGCTGGGCTGGCGGGGGAATTTCCTACGAGCAGTACTTC.

The chain uses TRBV27 and TRBJ2-1, with TRBD1 identical over 8 bases. CDR1 MNHEY and CDR2 SMNVEV come from the germline V gene (reference sequence). The CDR3 is made up of 15 amino acids. The V segment lost 4 bases and the J segment 7 bases; nucleotides outside the gene matches: 9. This CDR3 reads CASSSMGTGENEQFF. The CDR3 DNA sequence: TGTGCCAGCAGTTCGATGGGGACAGGAGAGAATGAGCAGTTCTTC.

The CDR3 bases are TGTGCCACCAGCAGAGGTACTAGCGGGGGCTACAATGAGCAGTTCTTC. It is translated as CATSRGTSGGYNEQFF. The chain combines TRBV15 with TRBJ2-1, with TRBD2 matching 11 bases. The CDR3 is made up of 16 amino acids. V shed 1 base, J shed 3 bases, and the junction held 2 bases outside the gene matches. Germline V gene lookup returns CDR1 LNHNV and CDR2 YYDKDF (reference sequence).

The chain carries TRBV6-5 and TRBJ2-5; possibly TRBD2 for D (5 bases). Trimming pared 0 bases from V and 5 bases from J, leaving 10 bases between. Germline assignment: CDR1 MNHEY and CDR2 SVGAGI. The CDR3 is 14 amino acids. The CDR3 spells CASSYSFSGETQYF. The CDR3 coding sequence is TGTGCCAGCAGTTACTCGTTTTCGGGGGAGACCCAGTACTTC.

This sequence joins TRBV28 and TRBJ1-1; TRBD1 matches at 7 bases. The CDR3 sequence is 14 residues long. In germline, CDR1 is MDHEN, CDR2 SYDVKM. The junction had 4 bases not matched to a gene; V was cut back by 6 bases and J by 0 bases. CDR3 bases: TGTGCCAGCAGGAGCAGGGGGTTGAACACTGAAGCTTTCTTT. It translates to CASRSRGLNTEAFF.